This TCR beta chain originates from a study of blood T cell repertoires in COVID-19. Study information: Some COVID-19 samples were acute and others convalescent; all came from the United States, Italy and Spain.

The CDR3 totals 15 residues. From germline, CDR1 is SGDLS and CDR2 YYNGEE. Trimming removed 4 bases from V and 2 bases from J; junction bases left unmatched: 5. Source study methods: Amplified reference gene primers provided the basis for estimating nucleated cell counts. This table comes from immunoSEQ multiplex PCR, and its TCRdb copy is limited to in-frame clones, with some not included. The DNA gave D and trimming, while V, J and clone size come from that table. The repertoire consists of over 100,000 clones, with roughly 84% occurring once and the leading ten covering roughly 7.9%. The receptor's source is a woman of 80 years or more with active or convalescent COVID-19. Sequencing input: peripheral blood. V and J are TRBV9 and TRBJ2-2; 7 nucleotides agree with TRBD1. CDR3 protein: CASSPWTGNTGELFF. In DNA, the CDR3 is TGTGCCAGCAGCCCGTGGACAGGAAACACCGGGGAGCTGTTTTTT.